This T cell receptor beta chain was sequenced for a study of blood T cell repertoires in COVID-19. Original data processing: Nucleated cell counts were estimated from reference gene primer amplification. Only in-frame clones appear in the TCRdb table, and some are missing; sequencing was by immunoSEQ multiplex PCR. The D gene and trimming were derived from the DNA, and the V and J assignments and clone size from that table. The profile covers some 400,000 clones, with over 65% appearing a single time and 0.85% to 1.3% taken by the ten largest. J gave up 2 bases and V 5 bases, and 4 bases lay outside the gene matches. The CDR3 extends over 15 amino acids. Germline CDR1 SGHVS, CDR2 FQNEAQ.

The chain joins TRBV7-8 to TRBJ1-4, with 8 bases that match TRBD1. Source material: peripheral blood. The receptor was isolated from a human donor with acute or convalescent COVID-19. The donor label of this sample is uncertain. The CDR3 DNA follows: TGTGCCAGCAGCCCCTACAGGGGGACTAATGAAAAACTGTTTTTT. Its protein product is CASSPYRGTNEKLFF.